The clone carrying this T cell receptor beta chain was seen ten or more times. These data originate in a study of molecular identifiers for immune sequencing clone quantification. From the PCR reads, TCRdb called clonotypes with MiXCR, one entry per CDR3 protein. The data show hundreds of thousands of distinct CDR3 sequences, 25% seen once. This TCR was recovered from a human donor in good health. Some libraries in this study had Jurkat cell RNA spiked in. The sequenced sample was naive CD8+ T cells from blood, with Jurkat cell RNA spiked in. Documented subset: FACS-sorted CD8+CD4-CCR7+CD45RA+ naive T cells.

CDR3 coding DNA: TGCGCCAGCAGTGAGACACCCGGGCAGGCTGGCTACACCTTC. It encodes CASSETPGQAGYTF. This sequence joins TRBV10-2 and TRBJ1-2, with D uncertain. The V gene's germline CDR1 is WSHSY and CDR2 SAAADI. Deletions cut 2 bases from V and 7 bases from J, with 14 bases between. This CDR3 is built from 14 residues.